This T cell receptor beta chain was profiled in a study of control samples from healthy donors and cancer patients. Only in-frame clones appear in the TCRdb table, and some are missing; sequencing was by immunoSEQ multiplex PCR. The profile shows 100,000 to 150,000 clones, around nine tenths of them singletons. This CDR3 has 14 residues. Trimming shortened V by 5 bases and J by 6 bases, and 16 bases separated the two germline ends. The V gene's germline CDR1 is MDHEN and CDR2 SYDVKM. The receptor comes from a man aged 40-49 years in good health. Material for sequencing was blood. The chain employs TRBV28 and TRBJ1-1; D gene unclear. The CDR3 is CASSSPASMAEAFF. The CDR3 DNA is TGTGCCAGCAGTAGCCCGGCCAGTATGGCTGAAGCTTTCTTT.